This T cell receptor beta chain derives from a study of cytomegalovirus exposure and HLA in healthy donors. Findings and limits, study-wide: It was 150 to 200 TCR beta chains that were listed as cytomegalovirus-associated. Subsequent analysis revealed that first-cohort TCR clusters tended to co-occur in the approximately 120 validation repertoires.

V lost 5 bases and J lost 4; bases outside the gene matches: 6. CDR1 and CDR2 from the germline V gene are SEHNR and FQNEAQ (reference sequence). The CDR3 spans 16 residues. Generated by immunoSEQ multiplex PCR, the TCRdb table keeps only in-frame clones and is missing some. The table shows roughly 200,000 clones, with about 81% occurring only once. As for this clone: The antigen remains unidentified.

The sequence derives from a woman aged 25 to 39 in good health and CMV-seronegative. The sequencing input was PBMCs. The chain links TRBV7-9 to TRBJ2-2; 11 nucleotides align to TRBD2. This chain's CDR3 is CASSPLAGGSTGELFF. The CDR3 DNA reads TGTGCCAGCAGCCCTCTAGCGGGAGGCTCCACCGGGGAGCTGTTTTTT. The variable domain in full, completed from reference TRBV7-9 and TRBJ2-2, reads DTGVSQNPRHKITKRGQNVTFRCDPISEHNRLYWYRQTLGQGPEFLTYFQNEAQLEKSRLLSDRFSAERPKGSFSTLEIQRTEQGDSAMYLCASSPLAGGSTGELFFGEGSRLTVL.